This TCR beta chain was documented in a study of T cells in Graves' hyperthyroidism and ophthalmopathy. From RNA transcripts, TCR beta CDR3 regions were amplified. The HTBI primer set was used in a first-round RT-PCR of the TCR CDR3. In TCRdb, the multiplex PCR reads were re-called with MiXCR into one record per CDR3 protein. Of about 400,000 distinct CDR3 sequences in the sample, roughly 14% were seen once. This clonotype was found many times. Germline CDR1 reads SGHRS; CDR2 reads YFSETQ. J gave up 4 bases and V 5 bases, and 7 bases lay outside the gene matches. The CDR3 sequence is 15 residues long. This chain joins TRBV5-1 and TRBJ2-3, with 10 bases matching TRBD1. Sequences were obtained from blood. This clonotype originated in a woman in her 30s with Graves' ophthalmopathy. The CDR3 sequence: CASRFRQGASDTQYF. The CDR3 region has the DNA TGCGCCAGCAGATTCCGACAGGGGGCCTCAGATACGCAGTATTTT.